The 9 T cell receptor beta chains below were found in one sample sequenced in a study of blood T cell repertoires in COVID-19. Profiled with immunoSEQ multiplex PCR; TCRdb holds only in-frame clones, not every one. Of approximately 90,000 clones listed, 81% are singletons. The sequencing input was peripheral blood. These receptors were obtained from a man in his 60s with acute or convalescent COVID-19.

This clone has a handful of counts. V usage is TRBV28 and J usage is TRBJ2-7; tentatively, D is TRBD1 (6 bases). The V gene lost 5 bases and the J gene lost 6 bases, with 20 bases spanning the gap. The CDR3 totals 15 residues. Per germline, CDR1 MDHEN and CDR2 SYDVKM. The CDR3 region has the DNA TGTGCCAGCAGTCCGCCCGTATCTAGGGGGAGCGAGCAGTACTTC. It is translated as CASSPPVSRGSEQYF.

The chain has TRBV11-2 and TRBJ2-5; 8 bases match TRBD2. J was trimmed by 4 bases and V by 6 bases; bases with no gene match: 1. The CDR3 runs to 12 residues. Germline assignment: CDR1 SGHAT and CDR2 FQNNGV. In DNA, the CDR3 is TGTGCCAGCAGTGCGGGGGGAGAGACCCAGTACTTC. This sequence encodes CASSAGGETQYF. Together with reference TRBV11-2 and TRBJ2-5, the CDR3 gives the full variable domain: EAGVAQSPRYKIIEKRQSVAFWCNPISGHATLYWYQQILGQGPKLLIQFQNNGVVDDSQLPKDRFSAERLKGVDSTLKIQPAKLEDSAVYLCASSAGGETQYFGPGTRLLVL.

The chain couples TRBV6-5 to TRBJ2-3; TRBD1 is a possible D gene (5 bases). There are 15 residues in the CDR3. V shed 6 bases and J shed 0 bases, with 13 bases lying between them. Germline V gene sequence: CDR1 MNHEY, CDR2 SVGAGI. The CDR3 loop reads CASRETDYSTDTQYF. CDR3 nucleotides: TGTGCCAGCAGAGAGACAGATTACAGCACAGATACGCAGTATTTT.

The chain joins TRBV27 to TRBJ2-7, with D tentatively TRBD1 (6 bases). V lost 3 bases and J 4 bases, leaving 19 bases between the germline ends. CDR1 is MNHEY and CDR2 is SMNVEV in the germline V gene (reference sequence). The CDR3 is made up of 16 amino acids. CDR3 nucleotide sequence: TGTGCCAGCAGTTTTAAGGACAGCTCCCTCGGGTACGAGCAGTACTTC. It codes for CASSFKDSSLGYEQYF.

Written as DNA, the CDR3 is TGTGCCACCAGCAACATGAACCAAGAGACCCAGTACTTC. This gives the protein CATSNMNQETQYF. The V gene is TRBV15, the J gene TRBJ2-5; D is ambiguous. Trimming left V 4 bases short and J 0 bases short, with 6 bases between. The CDR3 consists of 13 residues. Germline V gene data show CDR1 as LNHNV and CDR2 as YYDKDF (reference sequence).

CDR3 sequence (DNA): TGTGCCAGCAGGAGGGGGGGGACGAACTATGGCTACACCTTC. Its translation: CASRRGGTNYGYTF. The chain has TRBV6-5 and TRBJ1-2, with D perhaps TRBD1 (6 bases). CDR3 length: 14 amino acids. Germline values: CDR1 MNHEY, CDR2 SVGAGI. Trimming took 6 bases from V and 2 from J, leaving 13 bases between them.

The chain links TRBV5-1 to TRBJ2-2; a weak D match, TRBD2 (5 bases). Germline V gene data show CDR1 as SGHRS and CDR2 as YFSETQ. The CDR3 contains 15 residues. Trimming shortened V by 4 bases and J by 0 bases, and 10 bases separated the two germline ends. The CDR3 is CASSREGTNTGELFF. CDR3 DNA sequence: TGCGCCAGCAGCCGGGAAGGGACGAACACCGGGGAGCTGTTTTTT.

This chain uses TRBV24-1 with TRBJ2-5; the match to TRBD2 covers 16 bases. The ends lost 3 bases at V and 5 bases at J; junction bases unmatched: 5. The CDR3 contains 17 residues. The germline V gene encodes CDR1 KGHDR and CDR2 SFDVKD. The CDR3 protein is CATSDTGTSGRGETQYF. DNA of the CDR3: TGTGCCACCAGTGATACCGGGACTAGCGGGAGGGGGGAGACCCAGTACTTC.

The chain links TRBV9 to TRBJ2-1; a weak D match, TRBD2 (5 bases). Germline CDR1 SGDLS, CDR2 YYNGEE. V was pared by 4 bases and J by 7 bases, with 18 bases between. The CDR3 runs to 15 residues. The CDR3 reads CASSPRGAETNEQFF. The CDR3 DNA is TGTGCCAGCAGCCCGCGAGGAGCGGAGACAAATGAGCAGTTCTTC.